This TCR beta chain was captured in a study of T cells in localized non-small cell lung cancer. General study points: Longer survival (overall) was linked to higher T cell density in blood.

As regards this clone: Its antigen is as yet unknown.

Profiling relied on immunoSEQ multiplex PCR, and the TCRdb table lists in-frame clones only, not all of them. There are 78,000 or so clones in the sample; 84% occur only once, and under 3.5% lies in the top ten. Sequenced material: peripheral blood, taken before any cancer treatment. The TCR sequence derives from a man aged 35-75 years with stage I lung adenocarcinoma.

The CDR3 DNA follows: TGTGCCAGCAGCTTGTCGCAGGGATACACTGAAGCTTTCTTT. This encodes CASSLSQGYTEAFF. The chain joins TRBV5-4 to TRBJ1-1; D possibly corresponds to TRBD1 (5 bases). The CDR3 consists of 14 residues. Trimming took 1 base from V and 3 from J, leaving 10 bases between them. In germline, CDR1 is SGHNT, CDR2 YYREEE (reference sequence).